A selection of T cell receptor beta chains follows, all from one sample in a study of shared clonotypes between healthy human individuals. The repertoire was sequenced with immunoSEQ multiplex PCR; TCRdb's copy has only in-frame clones and lacks some. The sample consists of some 2.1 million clones, 80% to 95% of them appearing once. Sequenced input: naive CD8+ T cells from PBMCs. The source of these receptors is a man aged 18 to 30 in good health. Some clones in this sample may be carry-over from other donors' samples. CDR3s include the opening cysteine and the closing phenylalanine or tryptophan. Fields, in order: V gene, D gene, clone size, J gene, CDR3 protein, CDR3 DNA. A D gene is named only where the DNA matches it firmly. Where a row states a size, it is once, few, many or the class of an expanded clone; other rows omit it.

v_gene: TRBV25-1; d_gene: TRBD1; abundance: .; j_gene: TRBJ2-2; CDR3aa: CASSEGDRGWSGELFF; CDR3nt: TGTGCCAGCAGTGAGGGGGACAGGGGGTGGTCCGGGGAGCTGTTTTTT
v_gene: TRBV7-9; d_gene: .; abundance: .; j_gene: TRBJ2-7; CDR3aa: CASSKTRPGTDTYEQYF; CDR3nt: TGTGCCAGCAGCAAAACACGACCCGGGACGGACACCTACGAGCAGTACTTC
v_gene: TRBV5-4; d_gene: .; abundance: .; j_gene: TRBJ2-4; CDR3aa: CASSSWTEEKNIQYF; CDR3nt: TGTGCCAGCAGCTCCTGGACAGAAGAAAAAAACATTCAGTACTTC
v_gene: TRBV19; d_gene: TRBD1; abundance: .; j_gene: TRBJ2-3; CDR3aa: CASRTGGADTQYF; CDR3nt: TGTGCCAGTAGGACAGGGGGCGCAGATACGCAGTATTTT
v_gene: TRBV27; d_gene: TRBD2; abundance: .; j_gene: TRBJ2-7; CDR3aa: CASSIGRTYEQYF; CDR3nt: TGTGCCAGCAGTATCGGGAGGACGTACGAGCAGTACTTC
v_gene: TRBV5-1; d_gene: TRBD2; abundance: .; j_gene: TRBJ2-3; CDR3aa: CASSTAGLAGGGTDTQYF; CDR3nt: TGCGCCAGCAGCACCGCGGGACTAGCGGGAGGAGGCACAGATACGCAGTATTTT
v_gene: TRBV29-1; d_gene: .; abundance: .; j_gene: TRBJ2-3; CDR3aa: CSVEEGSRLGTDTQYF; CDR3nt: TGCAGCGTTGAAGAGGGTTCTCGGTTAGGGACAGATACGCAGTATTTT
v_gene: TRBV30; d_gene: .; abundance: once; j_gene: TRBJ2-7; CDR3aa: CAWSRPGRGYEQYF; CDR3nt: TGTGCCTGGAGTCGGCCGGGAAGAGGCTACGAGCAGTACTTC
v_gene: TRBV10-3; d_gene: TRBD2; abundance: .; j_gene: TRBJ2-7; CDR3aa: CAIMEGLAYPYEQYF; CDR3nt: TGTGCCATCATGGAAGGACTAGCTTATCCCTACGAGCAGTACTTC
v_gene: TRBV5-4; d_gene: .; abundance: once; j_gene: TRBJ2-7; CDR3aa: CASSLSGSSYEQYF; CDR3nt: TGTGCCAGCAGCTTGTCGGGTAGCTCCTACGAGCAGTACTTC
v_gene: TRBV5-1; d_gene: .; abundance: .; j_gene: TRBJ1-1; CDR3aa: CASSLGVVGGGRMNTEAFF; CDR3nt: TGCGCCAGCAGCTTGGGAGTGGTAGGCGGGGGGCGGATGAACACTGAAGCTTTCTTT
v_gene: TRBV7-9; d_gene: .; abundance: .; j_gene: TRBJ2-1; CDR3aa: CASSPAAGVNEQFF; CDR3nt: TGTGCCAGCAGCCCCGCGGCAGGGGTCAATGAGCAGTTCTTC
v_gene: TRBV7-9; d_gene: .; abundance: .; j_gene: TRBJ2-7; CDR3aa: CASTTYEQYF; CDR3nt: TGTGCCAGCACCACCTACGAGCAGTACTTC
v_gene: TRBV5-1; d_gene: .; abundance: .; j_gene: TRBJ2-5; CDR3aa: CASSNSPTKAYQETQYF; CDR3nt: TGCGCCAGCAGCAACTCGCCAACGAAGGCGTACCAAGAGACCCAGTACTTC
v_gene: TRBV7-9; d_gene: .; abundance: .; j_gene: TRBJ2-7; CDR3aa: CASSPRQSLPFYEQYF; CDR3nt: TGTGCCAGCAGCCCCCGACAGTCTCTGCCTTTCTACGAGCAGTACTTC
v_gene: TRBV7-3; d_gene: .; abundance: .; j_gene: TRBJ1-1; CDR3aa: CASSLSGEDYTEAFF; CDR3nt: TGTGCCAGCAGCTTAAGCGGGGAGGACTACACTGAAGCTTTCTTT
v_gene: TRBV5-1; d_gene: .; abundance: .; j_gene: TRBJ2-5; CDR3aa: CASSNHRAETQYF; CDR3nt: TGCGCCAGCAGCAACCACAGGGCTGAGACCCAGTACTTC
v_gene: TRBV7-8; d_gene: TRBD1; abundance: .; j_gene: TRBJ1-4; CDR3aa: CASSARQGEEKLFF; CDR3nt: TGTGCCAGCAGCGCCCGACAGGGAGAAGAAAAACTGTTTTTT
v_gene: TRBV11-2; d_gene: .; abundance: .; j_gene: TRBJ2-2; CDR3aa: CASSLGLFANTGELFF; CDR3nt: TGTGCCAGCAGCTTAGGCTTGTTCGCGAACACCGGGGAGCTGTTTTTT
v_gene: TRBV25-1; d_gene: .; abundance: once; j_gene: TRBJ2-3; CDR3aa: CASSEQGGPYGDTQYF; CDR3nt: TGTGCCAGCAGTGAACAGGGGGGTCCCTATGGAGATACGCAGTATTTT
v_gene: TRBV27; d_gene: .; abundance: .; j_gene: TRBJ2-3; CDR3aa: CASSQNGPAGSTDTQYF; CDR3nt: TGTGCCAGCAGCCAGAATGGGCCAGCCGGATCCACAGATACGCAGTATTTT
v_gene: TRBV15; d_gene: .; abundance: once; j_gene: TRBJ2-1; CDR3aa: CATSVGRSSYNEQFF; CDR3nt: TGTGCCACCAGCGTTGGACGGAGCTCCTACAATGAGCAGTTCTTC
v_gene: TRBV25-1; d_gene: .; abundance: .; j_gene: TRBJ1-2; CDR3aa: CASMRSRVYTF; CDR3nt: TGTGCCAGCATGAGAAGTAGGGTCTACACCTTC
v_gene: TRBV28; d_gene: TRBD2; abundance: .; j_gene: TRBJ2-7; CDR3aa: CASSSRAGGPIGNEQYF; CDR3nt: TGTGCCAGCAGTTCCCGGGCGGGAGGGCCGATTGGAAACGAGCAGTACTTC
v_gene: TRBV9; d_gene: TRBD2; abundance: .; j_gene: TRBJ2-3; CDR3aa: CASSVALAGVRQYF; CDR3nt: TGTGCCAGCAGCGTAGCCCTAGCGGGAGTGCGGCAGTATTTT
v_gene: TRBV15; d_gene: .; abundance: .; j_gene: TRBJ1-1; CDR3aa: CATYRIGDTEAFF; CDR3nt: TGTGCCACCTACCGGATCGGGGACACTGAAGCTTTCTTT
v_gene: TRBV7-9; d_gene: .; abundance: few; j_gene: TRBJ2-7; CDR3aa: CASSLGTAYEQYF; CDR3nt: TGTGCCAGCAGCTTAGGGACGGCTTACGAGCAGTACTTC
v_gene: TRBV25-1; d_gene: .; abundance: .; j_gene: TRBJ1-1; CDR3aa: CASTLGASEAFF; CDR3nt: TGTGCCAGCACGCTGGGGGCGTCCGAAGCTTTCTTT
v_gene: TRBV5-4; d_gene: .; abundance: .; j_gene: TRBJ1-2; CDR3aa: CASSLEGLQREGYTF; CDR3nt: TGTGCCAGCAGCTTGGAAGGTTTACAGCGGGAGGGCTACACCTTC
v_gene: TRBV10-1; d_gene: .; abundance: few; j_gene: TRBJ2-5; CDR3aa: CASSESNSQETQYF; CDR3nt: TGCGCCAGCAGTGAGTCGAATTCTCAAGAGACCCAGTACTTC
v_gene: TRBV5-4; d_gene: TRBD1; abundance: .; j_gene: TRBJ1-1; CDR3aa: CAGTDRGERGTEAFF; CDR3nt: TGTGCCGGCACAGACAGGGGCGAACGGGGCACTGAAGCTTTCTTT
v_gene: TRBV28; d_gene: .; abundance: .; j_gene: TRBJ2-1; CDR3aa: CASSLFRLAKEQFF; CDR3nt: TGTGCCAGCAGTTTGTTTCGGCTAGCCAAAGAGCAGTTCTTC
v_gene: TRBV4-1; d_gene: .; abundance: .; j_gene: TRBJ2-7; CDR3aa: CASSHPGGTYEQYF; CDR3nt: TGCGCCAGCAGCCATCCGGGGGGCACCTACGAGCAGTACTTC
v_gene: TRBV28; d_gene: TRBD1; abundance: once; j_gene: TRBJ1-5; CDR3aa: CASSARGLGNQPQHF; CDR3nt: TGTGCCAGCAGCGCCAGGGGGTTGGGCAATCAGCCCCAGCATTTT
v_gene: TRBV7-9; d_gene: TRBD2; abundance: .; j_gene: TRBJ2-1; CDR3aa: CASSLEASGRRNEQFF; CDR3nt: TGTGCCAGCAGCTTAGAGGCTAGCGGGAGACGCAATGAGCAGTTCTTC
v_gene: TRBV15; d_gene: .; abundance: once; j_gene: TRBJ1-3; CDR3aa: CATSRRGTGNTIYF; CDR3nt: TGTGCCACCAGCAGAAGGGGGACTGGAAACACCATATATTTT
v_gene: TRBV7-3; d_gene: TRBD2; abundance: .; j_gene: TRBJ2-7; CDR3aa: CASSFGTSGGEQYF; CDR3nt: TGTGCCAGCAGCTTCGGGACTAGCGGGGGCGAGCAGTACTTC
v_gene: TRBV4-3; d_gene: .; abundance: .; j_gene: TRBJ1-5; CDR3aa: CASSQDRTGHLGSNQPQHF; CDR3nt: TGCGCCAGCAGCCAAGATCGAACGGGACACTTAGGGAGCAATCAGCCCCAGCATTTT
v_gene: TRBV5-4; d_gene: .; abundance: .; j_gene: TRBJ1-2; CDR3aa: CASSLVGAGYTF; CDR3nt: TGTGCCAGCAGCTTGGTGGGGGCTGGCTACACCTTC
v_gene: TRBV7-9; d_gene: TRBD2; abundance: .; j_gene: TRBJ2-1; CDR3aa: CASSLGVVRGGNEQFF; CDR3nt: TGTGCCAGCAGCTTAGGAGTCGTTCGGGGGGGCAATGAGCAGTTCTTC
v_gene: TRBV10-3; d_gene: .; abundance: .; j_gene: TRBJ1-2; CDR3aa: CAISESGGQGYTF; CDR3nt: TGTGCCATCAGTGAGTCGGGAGGACAGGGCTACACCTTC
v_gene: TRBV7-9; d_gene: TRBD2; abundance: .; j_gene: TRBJ2-3; CDR3aa: CASSTFTGGWTDTQYF; CDR3nt: TGTGCCAGCAGCACCTTCACCGGGGGGTGGACAGATACGCAGTATTTT
v_gene: TRBV5-5; d_gene: .; abundance: .; j_gene: TRBJ2-7; CDR3aa: CASSLVRGGHEQYF; CDR3nt: TGTGCCAGCAGCTTGGTACGGGGCGGCCACGAGCAGTACTTC
v_gene: TRBV29-1; d_gene: .; abundance: .; j_gene: TRBJ2-1; CDR3aa: CSCCDPGALNEQFF; CDR3nt: TGCAGCTGTTGCGATCCGGGAGCCCTCAATGAGCAGTTCTTC
v_gene: TRBV14; d_gene: TRBD1; abundance: .; j_gene: TRBJ1-1; CDR3aa: CASSGRDRGLEYTEAFF; CDR3nt: TGTGCCAGCAGCGGCCGGGACAGGGGGCTTGAGTACACTGAAGCTTTCTTT
v_gene: TRBV6-1; d_gene: .; abundance: .; j_gene: TRBJ1-5; CDR3aa: CASSRLYNQPQHF; CDR3nt: TGTGCCAGCAGTAGACTGTACAATCAGCCCCAGCATTTT
v_gene: TRBV7-2; d_gene: .; abundance: .; j_gene: TRBJ1-5; CDR3aa: CASSPRVNSNQPQHF; CDR3nt: TGTGCCAGCAGCCCCAGGGTAAATAGCAATCAGCCCCAGCATTTT
v_gene: TRBV5-1; d_gene: .; abundance: .; j_gene: TRBJ2-2; CDR3aa: CASSLEAGEPGELFF; CDR3nt: TGCGCCAGCAGCTTGGAGGCAGGGGAGCCCGGGGAGCTGTTTTTT
v_gene: TRBV11-1; d_gene: .; abundance: .; j_gene: TRBJ1-1; CDR3aa: CASSLEGPNTEAFF; CDR3nt: TGTGCCAGCAGCTTAGAGGGACCGAACACTGAAGCTTTCTTT
v_gene: TRBV27; d_gene: .; abundance: .; j_gene: TRBJ1-3; CDR3aa: CASSLTGFGNTIYF; CDR3nt: TGTGCCAGCAGTTTAACCGGGTTCGGAAACACCATATATTTT
v_gene: TRBV19; d_gene: TRBD2; abundance: .; j_gene: TRBJ2-7; CDR3aa: CASSILLGLALYEQYF; CDR3nt: TGTGCCAGTAGTATATTATTGGGACTAGCTCTCTACGAGCAGTACTTC
v_gene: TRBV16; d_gene: TRBD1; abundance: .; j_gene: TRBJ2-7; CDR3aa: CASSPQGHYEQYF; CDR3nt: TGTGCCAGCAGCCCACAGGGGCACTACGAGCAGTACTTC
v_gene: TRBV28; d_gene: .; abundance: .; j_gene: TRBJ2-1; CDR3aa: CASSSLARSYNEQFF; CDR3nt: TGTGCCAGCAGTTCACTCGCGAGGTCTTACAATGAGCAGTTCTTC